The 5 T cell receptor beta chains below were found in one sample sequenced in a study of cytomegalovirus exposure and HLA in healthy donors. This PCR relied on a set of 60 Vbeta primers and 13 Jbeta primers. Profiled with immunoSEQ multiplex PCR; TCRdb holds only in-frame clones, not every one. The sample lists more than 140,000 clones; around four fifths were seen once. The sample was PBMCs. These receptors were collected from a woman in her thirties or forties in good health and CMV-seronegative.

The V call is TRBV19, the J call TRBJ1-2; D perhaps matches TRBD1 (5 bases). The CDR3 totals 15 residues. The germline V gene encodes CDR1 LNHDA and CDR2 SQIVND (reference sequence). The V gene lost 7 bases and the J gene lost 8 bases, with 23 bases spanning the gap. The CDR3, as DNA: TGTGCCAGTACCATACAAGCTGTTGCGGGGACCGGCTACACCTTC. It specifies CASTIQAVAGTGYTF.

The chain couples TRBV6-6 to TRBJ2-7, with D maybe TRBD2 (5 bases). CDR3 length: 15 residues. V was clipped by 8 bases and J by 3 bases, with 20 bases between them. Germline loops: CDR1 MNHNY, CDR2 SVGAGI (reference sequence). CDR3 DNA: TGTGCCAGCCTTTCTTCCGTGGGAGTCGGCTACGAGCAGTACTTC. Translated: CASLSSVGVGYEQYF.

V gene TRBV5-1 combines with J gene TRBJ2-7, with D perhaps matching TRBD2 (5 bases). Trimming left V 0 bases short and J 0 bases short, with 7 bases between. The CDR3 is made up of 14 amino acids. From germline, CDR1 is SGHRS and CDR2 YFSETQ. CDR3 in amino acids: CASSLAGISYEQYF. CDR3 in DNA: TGCGCCAGCAGCTTGGCCGGGATCTCCTACGAGCAGTACTTC.

V usage is TRBV7-9 and J usage is TRBJ1-2; D may be TRBD1 (5 bases). V was trimmed by 2 bases and J by 0 bases, leaving 13 bases between them. Germline CDR1 is SEHNR and CDR2 is FQNEAQ (reference sequence). There are 16 residues in the CDR3. The chain's CDR3 is CASSLIPDSPNYGYTF. CDR3 nucleotide sequence: TGTGCCAGCAGCTTAATCCCTGACAGTCCTAACTATGGCTACACCTTC.

The chain recombines TRBV5-1 with TRBJ2-1; D is perhaps TRBD1 (5 bases). There are 14 residues in the CDR3. Germline CDR1 SGHRS, CDR2 YFSETQ. Trimming shortened V by 0 bases and J by 8 bases, and 12 bases separated the two germline ends. This CDR3 is CASSLGGPTDEQFF. The CDR3 coding sequence is TGCGCCAGCAGCTTGGGGGGCCCGACAGATGAGCAGTTCTTC.